In its sample, the clone carrying this T cell receptor (beta chain) was seen many times. Antigen: not known. As for time point: sample taken at primary tumor resection. Whole RNA came from tumor, nontumor lung or frozen PBMC and was sequenced without being sorted. MiXCR, applied by TCRdb to the 5' RACE reads, yields one record per CDR3 protein. This sample has approximately 12,000 distinct CDR3 sequences, with about 12% found just once. Germline V gives CDR1 SGHTA, CDR2 FQGTGA. V shed 3 bases and J shed 7 bases, with 10 bases lying between them. This CDR3 contains 13 residues. The sample comes from a study of spatial heterogeneity in lung cancer. Study in general: The library had UMIs, and each TCR and UMI pair averaged more than ten raw reads.

Study-wide findings and caveats: Expanded intratumoral alpha and beta TCR counts tracked tumor mutation counts.

The specimen comprised lung tumor tissue, sampled at surgery. The receptor's source is a female donor with early-stage non-small cell lung cancer. V and J are TRBV7-3 and TRBJ2-1; D uncertain. In DNA, the CDR3 is TGTGCCAGCAGCTTCGGCAGGTCGAATGAGCAGTTCTTC. Translated, it gives CASSFGRSNEQFF.